The 24 T cell receptor beta chains given below trace back to one sample, sequenced in a study of cytomegalovirus exposure and HLA in healthy donors. The method was immunoSEQ multiplex PCR; TCRdb's version includes in-frame clones alone and lacks a portion of them. The sample lists about 150,000 clones; 80% to 90% were seen once. The sequenced sample consisted of PBMCs. These receptors all stem from a woman in her late teens or twenties in good health and CMV-seropositive.

This clone has more than one count but fewer than ten. The chain recombines TRBV4-2 with TRBJ1-1; a weak D match, TRBD1 (5 bases). V was clipped by 0 bases and J by 6 bases, with 14 bases between them. Per the germline V gene, CDR1 is LGHNA and CDR2 is YNFKEQ. The CDR3 extends over 15 amino acids. DNA for the CDR3: TGTGCCAGCAGCCAAGAGAGGTTGGGGGAGGCTGAAGCTTTCTTT. This codes for CASSQERLGEAEAFF.

The chain uses TRBV6-5 and TRBJ2-7; no definite D call. Germline CDR1 and CDR2: MNHEY and SVGAGI. CDR3 size: 14 residues. Trimming took 3 bases from V and 0 from J, leaving 9 bases between them. DNA of the CDR3: TGTGCCAGCAGTTATGGGCCACTCTCCTACGAGCAGTACTTC. This codes for CASSYGPLSYEQYF.

The CDR3 coding sequence is TGTGCCAGCAGCATACAGGGGGCGAATGAAAAACTGTTTTTT. It translates to CASSIQGANEKLFF. This chain joins TRBV7-2 and TRBJ1-4, with 9 nucleotides matching TRBD1. V lost 5 bases, J lost 5 bases, and 3 bases stayed unmatched. Germline V gene lookup returns CDR1 SGHTA and CDR2 FQGNSA. This CDR3 has 14 amino acids.

The CDR3 here is CASSIRIDRSSYNSPLHF. The DNA for the CDR3 is TGTGCCAGCAGCATTAGGATCGACAGGAGCTCCTATAATTCACCCCTCCACTTT. The V call is TRBV21-1, the J call TRBJ1-6; the table's D gene call, TRBD1, was not cross checked with the DNA. TRBV21-1 is a pseudogene segment. The CDR3 extends over 18 amino acids.

CDR3 sequence: CAGQGQASGNSPLHF. The CDR3 nucleotides are TGTGCCGGACAGGGACAGGCGAGTGGGAATTCACCCCTCCACTTT. V usage is TRBV30 and J usage is TRBJ1-6, with 8 nucleotides matching TRBD1. Losses at the gene ends were 8 bases for V and 7 bases for J; bases not matched to a gene: 13. CDR1 and CDR2 from the germline V gene are GTSNPN and SVGIG (reference sequence). This CDR3 comprises 15 residues. The full variable domain, with the rest looked up from reference TRBV30 and TRBJ1-6, is SQTIHQWPATLVQPVGSPLSLECTVEGTSNPNLYWYRQAAGRGLQLLFYSVGIGQISSEVPQNLSASRPQDRQFILSSKKLLLSDSGFYLCAGQGQASGNSPLHFGNGTRLTVT.

V usage is TRBV6-5 and J usage is TRBJ2-3, with D perhaps TRBD1 (5 bases). Per the germline V gene, CDR1 is MNHEY and CDR2 is SVGAGI. Trimming shortened V by 6 bases and J by 9 bases, and 13 bases separated the two germline ends. The CDR3 totals 12 residues. CDR3 in DNA: TGTGCCAGCAGATTTCCTCAGGGAACGCAGTATTTT. Protein: CASRFPQGTQYF.

The chain is built from TRBV25-1 and TRBJ2-2, with D unresolved. CDR1 and CDR2 (germline): MGHDK, SYGVNS. Deletions cut 5 bases from V and 5 bases from J, with 3 bases between. The CDR3 runs to 11 residues. In DNA, the CDR3 is TGTGCCAGCAGTCTGACCGGGGAGCTGTTTTTT. Its translation is CASSLTGELFF.

Here the CDR3 DNA reads TGTGCCAGCAGCTCATCAGGACAGCCCTACAATGAGCAGTTCTTC. Encoded protein: CASSSSGQPYNEQFF. The chain combines TRBV5-4 with TRBJ2-1; tentatively, D is TRBD1 (6 bases). This CDR3 is 15 amino acids long. Trimming stripped 3 bases from V and 2 bases from J, with 12 bases between. Germline assignment: CDR1 SGHNT and CDR2 YYREEE (reference sequence).

V is TRBV6-1 and J is TRBJ1-2; D gene unclear. Germline CDR1 MNHNS, CDR2 SASEGT. There are 15 residues in the CDR3. Trimming removed 4 bases at V and 4 bases at J, with 16 bases between. The CDR3 DNA sequence: TGTGCCAGCAGTGGTTTCGGGAAGGAAGGCTATGGCTACACCTTC. Translating gives CASSGFGKEGYGYTF.

The genes are TRBV6-5 and TRBJ2-7; 10 nucleotides line up with TRBD1. The germline gives CDR1 MNHEY, CDR2 SVGAGI. The CDR3 is 12 residues long. The J segment lost 2 bases and the V segment lost 10 bases, leaving 2 bases of the junction unmatched. The DNA of the CDR3 is TGTGCCACCGGGACAGGGGCCTACGAGCAGTACTTC. This gives the protein CATGTGAYEQYF.

The sample holds many counts of this clone. The chain has TRBV2 and TRBJ1-6, with TRBD1 identical over 7 bases. Germline CDR1 is SNHLY and CDR2 is FYNNEI. The J segment lost 9 bases and the V segment lost 3 bases, leaving 5 bases of the junction unmatched. This CDR3 has 14 residues. CDR3 sequence reads: CASSDGTEASPLHF. Here the CDR3 DNA reads TGTGCCAGCAGTGACGGGACAGAGGCTTCACCCCTCCACTTT.

This sequence joins TRBV19 and TRBJ1-4, with no clear D. Germline CDR1 LNHDA, CDR2 SQIVND (reference sequence). The ends were cut back, 1 base at V and 7 bases at J, with 10 bases in the middle. There are 14 residues in the CDR3. The CDR3 loop is CASSIGGGREKLFF. CDR3 nucleotides: TGTGCCAGTAGTATAGGGGGAGGACGTGAAAAACTGTTTTTT. The variable domain in full, completed from reference TRBV19 and TRBJ1-4, reads DGGITQSPKYLFRKEGQNVTLSCEQNLNHDAMYWYRQDPGQGLRLIYYSQIVNDFQKGDIAEGYSVSREKKESFPLTVTSAQKNPTAFYLCASSIGGGREKLFFGSGTQLSVL.

The rearrangement links TRBV27 to TRBJ2-3, with 8 bases identical to TRBD2. V lost 6 bases, J lost 2 bases, and 10 bases stayed unmatched. Germline assignment: CDR1 MNHEY and CDR2 SMNVEV (reference sequence). The CDR3 consists of 16 residues. The chain's CDR3 is CASSQQGTRSTDTQYF. The CDR3 nucleotides are TGTGCCAGCAGCCAACAAGGGACTAGGTCCACAGATACGCAGTATTTT.

Concerning this clone itself: The junction does not match germline at one end; this may be a read error. The chain employs TRBV30 and TRBJ2-1, with 9 positions matching TRBD2. The CDR3 has 15 amino acids. CDR1 GTSNPN and CDR2 SVGIG come from the germline V gene (reference sequence). The DNA for the CDR3 is TGTGCCTGGATCCAAGCGGGGGGCTCCCACAATGAGCAGTTCTTC. Its protein product is CAWIQAGGSHNEQFF. The full variable domain, with the rest looked up from reference TRBV30 and TRBJ2-1, is SQTIHQWPATLVQPVGSPLSLECTVEGTSNPNLYWYRQAAGRGLQLLFYSVGIGQISSEVPQNLSASRPQDRQFILSSKKLLLSDSGFYLCAWIQAGGSHNEQFFGPGTRLTVL.

A remark on this clone: The sample holds other DNA sequences that translate to the same CDR3. The rearrangement uses TRBV6-5 and TRBJ1-4, with 8 bases matching TRBD1. Looked up from germline, CDR1 is MNHEY and CDR2 is SVGAGI. Trimming cost V 2 bases and J 8 bases; bases outside gene matches: 4. CDR3 length: 14 residues. CDR3: CASSYGQGGEKLFF. CDR3 sequence (DNA): TGTGCCAGCAGTTACGGACAGGGTGGGGAAAAACTGTTTTTT.

The chain has TRBV25-1 and TRBJ1-2; 7 bases line up with TRBD1. CDR1 and CDR2 from the germline V gene are MGHDK and SYGVNS. V shed 0 bases, J shed 8 bases, and the junction held 6 bases outside the gene matches. The CDR3 contains 14 residues. The CDR3 DNA sequence: TGTGCCAGCAGTGAATATGGACAGGAGGGAGGCTACACCTTC. It translates to CASSEYGQEGGYTF.

This chain links TRBV19 with TRBJ2-7; maybe TRBD2 (6 bases). The CDR3 is 15 amino acids. CDR1 and CDR2 from the germline V gene are LNHDA and SQIVND (reference sequence). Trimming cost V 0 bases and J 4 bases, with 13 bases left between them. The CDR3, as DNA: TGTGCCAGTAGTATAGATCTGGGGGGTCGGTACGAGCAGTACTTC. Protein sequence: CASSIDLGGRYEQYF.

The genes are TRBV11-2 and TRBJ2-7; TRBD2 aligns across 7 bases. Germline assignment: CDR1 SGHAT and CDR2 FQNNGV. The CDR3 runs 15 residues. The junction had 6 bases not matched to a gene; V was cut back by 2 bases and J by 2 bases. The CDR3, as DNA: TGTGCCAGCAGCTTAAGGGAGGGTATCACCTACGAGCAGTACTTC. The encoded protein is CASSLREGITYEQYF.

For this clone: Compared with germline, one end of the junction differs, possibly owing to a read error. This chain uses TRBV29-1 with TRBJ1-1, with D unresolved. Germline values: CDR1 SQVTM, CDR2 ANQGSEA. This CDR3 is built from 13 residues. CDR3 in amino acids: CSVVTETERWRIF. CDR3 nucleotides: TGCAGCGTTGTTACAGAAACGGAAAGGTGGAGGATCTTT.

This chain uses TRBV28 with TRBJ1-5, with 7 bases lining up with TRBD1. With V trimmed by 7 bases and J by 2 bases, 14 bases remained unmatched. There are 17 residues in the CDR3. Per the germline V gene, CDR1 is MDHEN and CDR2 is SYDVKM. The CDR3 is CASTFGHRGSGNQPQHF. In DNA, the CDR3 is TGTGCCAGCACTTTTGGTCACAGGGGTTCGGGCAATCAGCCCCAGCATTTT.

DNA of the CDR3: TGCGCCAGCAGCCAAGGAGCAGGGGGCGTCTATGGCTACACCTTC. As protein: CASSQGAGGVYGYTF. The chain joins TRBV4-3 to TRBJ1-2, with 8 positions matching TRBD1. The CDR3 contains 15 residues. J gave up 4 bases and V 1 base, and 5 bases lay outside the gene matches. Per germline, CDR1 LGHNA and CDR2 YSLEER.

The chain employs TRBV6-5 and TRBJ1-2; no firm D call. CDR3 length equals 14 residues. Germline-derived CDR1 and CDR2 are MNHEY and SVGAGI. V lost 3 bases and J 7 bases, leaving 15 bases between the germline ends. The CDR3 is CASSYGSTGSGYTF. The CDR3 DNA sequence: TGTGCCAGCAGTTATGGTAGTACTGGGAGTGGCTACACCTTC.

This chain joins TRBV5-1 and TRBJ1-6; possible D gene TRBD1, 6 bases. CDR1 SGHRS and CDR2 YFSETQ come from the germline V gene. V gave up 2 bases and J gave up 7 bases, with 13 bases separating them. The CDR3 sequence is 15 residues long. The CDR3 region is CASSLRDIYNSPLHF. Written as DNA, the CDR3 is TGCGCCAGCAGCTTAAGGGACATATACAATTCACCCCTCCACTTT.

The DNA for the CDR3 is TGTGCCAGCAGTGAACTTGCAGGGGAAGACTATGGCTACACCTTC. This translates into CASSELAGEDYGYTF. The chain carries TRBV2 and TRBJ1-2, with D possibly matching TRBD1 (6 bases). The CDR3 runs to 15 residues. Between the trimmed V and J ends, which lost 2 bases and 3 bases, there was a span of 13 bases. Germline CDR1 reads SNHLY; CDR2 reads FYNNEI.